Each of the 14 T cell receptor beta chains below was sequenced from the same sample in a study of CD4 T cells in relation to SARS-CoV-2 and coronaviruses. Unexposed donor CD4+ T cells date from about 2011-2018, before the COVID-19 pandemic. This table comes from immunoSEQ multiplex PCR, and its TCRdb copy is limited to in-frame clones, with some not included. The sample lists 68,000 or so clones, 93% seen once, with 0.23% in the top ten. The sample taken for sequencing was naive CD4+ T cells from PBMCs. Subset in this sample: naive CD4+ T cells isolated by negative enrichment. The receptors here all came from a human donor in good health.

CDR3: CASSVGRPGTSKTYEQYF. DNA for the CDR3: TGTGCCAGCAGCGTAGGTAGGCCAGGGACATCGAAGACCTACGAGCAGTACTTC. V gene TRBV9 combines with J gene TRBJ2-7; D perhaps matches TRBD1 (6 bases). The CDR3 runs 18 residues. V was shortened by 0 bases and J by 2 bases, with 21 bases between the two germline ends. CDR1 and CDR2 (germline): SGDLS, YYNGEE.

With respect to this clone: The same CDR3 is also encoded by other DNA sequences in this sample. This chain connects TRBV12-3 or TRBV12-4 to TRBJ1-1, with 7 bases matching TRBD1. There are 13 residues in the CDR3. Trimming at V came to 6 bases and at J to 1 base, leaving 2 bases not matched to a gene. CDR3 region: CASSRTGNTEAFF. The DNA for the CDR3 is TGTGCCAGCAGCCGGACAGGGAACACTGAAGCTTTCTTT.

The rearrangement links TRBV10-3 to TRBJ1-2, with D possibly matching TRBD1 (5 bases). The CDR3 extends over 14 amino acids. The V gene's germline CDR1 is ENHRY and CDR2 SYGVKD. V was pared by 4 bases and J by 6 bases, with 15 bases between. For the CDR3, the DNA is TGTGCCATCAGTGCGGGGGTGGGTAAGGATGGCTACACCTTC. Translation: CAISAGVGKDGYTF.

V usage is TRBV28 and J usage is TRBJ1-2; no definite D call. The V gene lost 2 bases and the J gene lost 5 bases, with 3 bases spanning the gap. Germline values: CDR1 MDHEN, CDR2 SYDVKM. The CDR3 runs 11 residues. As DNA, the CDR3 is TGTGCCAGCAGTTTAAGTTATGGCTACACCTTC. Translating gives CASSLSYGYTF.

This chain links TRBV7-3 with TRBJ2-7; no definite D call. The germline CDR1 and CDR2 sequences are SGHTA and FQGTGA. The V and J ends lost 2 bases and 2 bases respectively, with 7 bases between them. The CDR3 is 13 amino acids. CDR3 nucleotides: TGTGCCAGCAGCTTAGACCAAACCTACGAGCAGTACTTC. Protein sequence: CASSLDQTYEQYF.

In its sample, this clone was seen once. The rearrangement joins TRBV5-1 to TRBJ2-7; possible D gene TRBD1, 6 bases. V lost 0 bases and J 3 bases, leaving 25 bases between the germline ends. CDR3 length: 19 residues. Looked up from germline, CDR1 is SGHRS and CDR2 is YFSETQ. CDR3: CASSLEPPRMGAYYYEQYF. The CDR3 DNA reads TGCGCCAGCAGCTTGGAACCCCCCCGGATGGGGGCCTACTACTACGAGCAGTACTTC.

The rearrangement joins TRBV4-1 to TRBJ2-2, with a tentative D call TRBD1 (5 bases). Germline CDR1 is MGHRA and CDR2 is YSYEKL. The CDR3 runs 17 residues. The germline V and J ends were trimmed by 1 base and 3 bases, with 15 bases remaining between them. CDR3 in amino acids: CASSQAPWGGDTGELFF. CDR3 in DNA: TGCGCCAGCAGCCAAGCCCCGTGGGGCGGTGACACCGGGGAGCTGTTTTTT.

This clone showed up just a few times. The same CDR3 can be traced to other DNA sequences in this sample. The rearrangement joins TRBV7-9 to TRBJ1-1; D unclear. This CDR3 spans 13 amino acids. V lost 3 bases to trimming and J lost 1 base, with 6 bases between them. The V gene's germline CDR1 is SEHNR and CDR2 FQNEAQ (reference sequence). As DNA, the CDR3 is TGTGCCAGCAGCTTCGACGGGAACACTGAAGCTTTCTTT. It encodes CASSFDGNTEAFF. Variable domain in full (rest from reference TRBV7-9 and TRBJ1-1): DTGVSQNPRHKITKRGQNVTFRCDPISEHNRLYWYRQTLGQGPEFLTYFQNEAQLEKSRLLSDRFSAERPKGSFSTLEIQRTEQGDSAMYLCASSFDGNTEAFFGQGTRLTVV.

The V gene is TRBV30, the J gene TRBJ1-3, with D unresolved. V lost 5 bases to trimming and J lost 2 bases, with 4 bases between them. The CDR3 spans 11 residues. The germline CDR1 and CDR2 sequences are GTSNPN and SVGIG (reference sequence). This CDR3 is CAWSPGNTIYF. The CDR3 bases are TGTGCCTGGTCTCCTGGAAACACCATATATTTT.

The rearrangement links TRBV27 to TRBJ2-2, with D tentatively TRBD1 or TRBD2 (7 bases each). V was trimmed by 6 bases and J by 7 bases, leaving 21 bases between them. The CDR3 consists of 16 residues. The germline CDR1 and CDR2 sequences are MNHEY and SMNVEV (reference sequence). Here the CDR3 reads CASRYQGGGGVGELFF. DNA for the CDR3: TGTGCCAGCAGATACCAGGGAGGGGGCGGTGTCGGGGAGCTGTTTTTT.

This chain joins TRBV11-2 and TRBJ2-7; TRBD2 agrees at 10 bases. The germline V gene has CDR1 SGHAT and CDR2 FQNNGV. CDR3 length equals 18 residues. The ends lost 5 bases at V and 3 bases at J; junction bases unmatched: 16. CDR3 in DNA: TGTGCCAGCAGCCTAACCACGGGCGGGACTAGCGAAATCTACGAGCAGTACTTC. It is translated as CASSLTTGGTSEIYEQYF.

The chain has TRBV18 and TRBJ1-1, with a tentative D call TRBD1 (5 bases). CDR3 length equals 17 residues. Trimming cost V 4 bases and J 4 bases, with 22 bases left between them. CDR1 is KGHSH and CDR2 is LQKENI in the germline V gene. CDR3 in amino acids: CASSRTRGPPGGTEAFF. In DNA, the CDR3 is TGTGCCAGCTCACGGACCCGGGGCCCCCCGGGAGGCACTGAAGCTTTCTTT.

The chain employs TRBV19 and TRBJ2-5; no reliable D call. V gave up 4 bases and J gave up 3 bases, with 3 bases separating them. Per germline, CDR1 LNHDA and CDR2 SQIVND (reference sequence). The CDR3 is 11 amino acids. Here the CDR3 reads CASSTKETQYF. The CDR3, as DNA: TGTGCCAGTAGTACCAAAGAGACCCAGTACTTC.

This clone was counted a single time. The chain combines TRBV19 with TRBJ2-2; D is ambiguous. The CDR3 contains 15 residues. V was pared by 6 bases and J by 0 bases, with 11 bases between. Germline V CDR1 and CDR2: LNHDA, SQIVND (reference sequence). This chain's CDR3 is CASRGSRPNTGELFF. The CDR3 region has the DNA TGTGCCAGTAGAGGATCAAGGCCGAACACCGGGGAGCTGTTTTTT.